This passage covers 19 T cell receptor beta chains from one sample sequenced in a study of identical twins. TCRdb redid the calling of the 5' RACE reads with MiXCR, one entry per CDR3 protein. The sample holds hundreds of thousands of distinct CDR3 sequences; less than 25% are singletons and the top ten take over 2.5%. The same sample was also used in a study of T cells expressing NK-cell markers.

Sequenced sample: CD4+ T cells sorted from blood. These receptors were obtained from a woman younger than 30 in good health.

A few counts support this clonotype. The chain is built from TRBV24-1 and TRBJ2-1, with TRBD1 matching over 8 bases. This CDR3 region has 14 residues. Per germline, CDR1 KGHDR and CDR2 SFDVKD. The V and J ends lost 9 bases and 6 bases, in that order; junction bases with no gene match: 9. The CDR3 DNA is TGTGCCACCGGGGGCAGGGGGCTTTCCAATGAGCAGTTCTTC. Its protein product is CATGGRGLSNEQFF.

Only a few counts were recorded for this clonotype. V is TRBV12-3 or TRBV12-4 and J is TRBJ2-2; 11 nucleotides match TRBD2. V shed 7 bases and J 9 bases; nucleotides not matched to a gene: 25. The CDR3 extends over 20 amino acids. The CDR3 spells CASTSEGLAAKNRWTRELFF. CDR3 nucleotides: TGTGCCAGCACTTCAGAGGGACTAGCGGCTAAAAACCGATGGACCCGGGAGCTGTTTTTT.

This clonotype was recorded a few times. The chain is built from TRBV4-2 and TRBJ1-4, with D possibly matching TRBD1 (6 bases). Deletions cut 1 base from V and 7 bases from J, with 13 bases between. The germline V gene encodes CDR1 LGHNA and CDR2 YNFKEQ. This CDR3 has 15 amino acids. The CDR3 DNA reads TGTGCCAGCAGCCAAGGGGGCAGGGGAGGTGAAAAACTGTTTTTT. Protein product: CASSQGGRGGEKLFF.

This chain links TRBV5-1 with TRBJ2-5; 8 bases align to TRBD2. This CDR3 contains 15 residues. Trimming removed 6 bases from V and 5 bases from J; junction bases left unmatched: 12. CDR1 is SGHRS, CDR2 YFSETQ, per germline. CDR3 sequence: CASTQFSGSGETQYF. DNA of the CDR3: TGCGCCAGCACCCAATTCAGCGGGAGTGGGGAGACCCAGTACTTC.

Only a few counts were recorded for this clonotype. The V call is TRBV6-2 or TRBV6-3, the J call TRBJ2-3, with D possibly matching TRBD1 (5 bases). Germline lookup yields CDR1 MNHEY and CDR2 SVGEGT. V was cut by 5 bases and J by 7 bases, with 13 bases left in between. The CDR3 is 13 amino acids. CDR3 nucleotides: TGTGCCAGCAGTCAAGGGCGGACAAATACGCAGTATTTT. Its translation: CASSQGRTNTQYF.

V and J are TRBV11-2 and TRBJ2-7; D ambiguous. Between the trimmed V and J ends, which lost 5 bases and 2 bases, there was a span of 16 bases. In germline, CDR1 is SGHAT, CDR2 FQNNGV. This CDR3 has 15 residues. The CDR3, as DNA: TGTGCCAGCAGCCCTCGGCGACTGGAGACCTACGAGCAGTACTTC. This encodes CASSPRRLETYEQYF. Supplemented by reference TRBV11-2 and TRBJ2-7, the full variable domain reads EAGVAQSPRYKIIEKRQSVAFWCNPISGHATLYWYQQILGQGPKLLIQFQNNGVVDDSQLPKDRFSAERLKGVDSTLKIQPAKLEDSAVYLCASSPRRLETYEQYFGPGTRLTVT.

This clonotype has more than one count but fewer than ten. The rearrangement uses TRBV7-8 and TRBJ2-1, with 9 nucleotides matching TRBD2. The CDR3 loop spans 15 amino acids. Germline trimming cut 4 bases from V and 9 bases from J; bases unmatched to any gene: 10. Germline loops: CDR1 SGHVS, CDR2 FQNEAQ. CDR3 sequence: CASSSLAGAASEQFF. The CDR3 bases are TGTGCCAGCAGCTCATTAGCGGGGGCGGCTAGTGAGCAGTTCTTC.

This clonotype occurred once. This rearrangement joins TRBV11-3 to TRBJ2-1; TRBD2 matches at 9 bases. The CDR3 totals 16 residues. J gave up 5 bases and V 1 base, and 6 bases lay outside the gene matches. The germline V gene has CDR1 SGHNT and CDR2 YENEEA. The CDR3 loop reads CASSLAGGRGNNEQFF. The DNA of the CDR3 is TGTGCCAGCAGCTTAGCCGGCGGGAGGGGGAACAATGAGCAGTTCTTC.

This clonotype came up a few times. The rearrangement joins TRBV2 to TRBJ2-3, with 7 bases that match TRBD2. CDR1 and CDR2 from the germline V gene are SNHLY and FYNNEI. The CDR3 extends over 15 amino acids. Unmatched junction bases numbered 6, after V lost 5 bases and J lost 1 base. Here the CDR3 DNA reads TGTGCCAGCAGTCTCCAGCGGGGTGGCACAGATACGCAGTATTTT. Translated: CASSLQRGGTDTQYF.

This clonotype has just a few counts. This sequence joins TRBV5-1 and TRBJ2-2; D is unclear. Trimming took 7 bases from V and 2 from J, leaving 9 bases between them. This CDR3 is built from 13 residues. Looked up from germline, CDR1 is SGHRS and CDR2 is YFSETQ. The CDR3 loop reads CASATQNTGELFF. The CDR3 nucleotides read TGCGCCAGCGCTACACAAAACACCGGGGAGCTGTTTTTT.

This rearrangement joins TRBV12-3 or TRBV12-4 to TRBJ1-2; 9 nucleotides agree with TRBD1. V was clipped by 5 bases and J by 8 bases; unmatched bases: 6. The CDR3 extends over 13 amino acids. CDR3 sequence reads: CASSPTGGMGYTF. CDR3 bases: TGTGCCAGCAGTCCTACAGGGGGCATGGGCTACACCTTC.

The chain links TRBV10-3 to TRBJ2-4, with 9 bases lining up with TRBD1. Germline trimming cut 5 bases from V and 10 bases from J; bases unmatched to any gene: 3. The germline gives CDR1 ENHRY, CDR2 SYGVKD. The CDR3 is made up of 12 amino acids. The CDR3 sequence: CAISRQGGIQYF. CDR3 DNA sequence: TGTGCCATCAGTCGACAGGGGGGGATTCAGTACTTC.

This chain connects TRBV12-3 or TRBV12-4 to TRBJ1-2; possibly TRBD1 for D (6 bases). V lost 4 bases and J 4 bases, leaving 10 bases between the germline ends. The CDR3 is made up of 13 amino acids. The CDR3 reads CASSSDSAYGYTF. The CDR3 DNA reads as TGTGCCAGCAGTTCGGACAGTGCCTATGGCTACACCTTC.

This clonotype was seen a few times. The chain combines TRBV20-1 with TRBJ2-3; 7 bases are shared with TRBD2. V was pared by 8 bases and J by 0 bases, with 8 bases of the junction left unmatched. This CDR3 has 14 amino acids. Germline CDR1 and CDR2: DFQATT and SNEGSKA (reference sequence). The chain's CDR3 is CSSRASGSTDTQYF. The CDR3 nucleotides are TGCAGTTCCCGAGCTAGCGGTAGCACAGATACGCAGTATTTT.

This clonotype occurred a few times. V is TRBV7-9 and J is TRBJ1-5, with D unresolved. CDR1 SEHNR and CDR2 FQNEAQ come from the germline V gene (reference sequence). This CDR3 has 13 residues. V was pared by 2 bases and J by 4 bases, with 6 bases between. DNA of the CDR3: TGTGCCAGCAGCTTATATAAAAATCAGCCCCAGCATTTT. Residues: CASSLYKNQPQHF. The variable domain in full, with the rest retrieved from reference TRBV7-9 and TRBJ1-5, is DTGVSQNPRHKITKRGQNVTFRCDPISEHNRLYWYRQTLGQGPEFLTYFQNEAQLEKSRLLSDRFSAERPKGSFSTLEIQRTEQGDSAMYLCASSLYKNQPQHFGDGTRLSIL.

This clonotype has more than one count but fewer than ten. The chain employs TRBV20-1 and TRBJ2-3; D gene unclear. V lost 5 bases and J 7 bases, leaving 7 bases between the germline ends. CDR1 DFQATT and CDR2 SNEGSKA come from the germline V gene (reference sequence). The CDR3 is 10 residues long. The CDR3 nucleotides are TGCAGTGCTTTATTAAATACGCAGTATTTT. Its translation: CSALLNTQYF.

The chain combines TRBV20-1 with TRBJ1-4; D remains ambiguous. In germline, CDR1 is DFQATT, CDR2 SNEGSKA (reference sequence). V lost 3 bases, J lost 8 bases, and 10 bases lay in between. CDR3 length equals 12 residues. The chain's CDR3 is CSARSLSEKLFF. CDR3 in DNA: TGCAGTGCTAGGTCGCTGTCCGAAAAACTGTTTTTT.

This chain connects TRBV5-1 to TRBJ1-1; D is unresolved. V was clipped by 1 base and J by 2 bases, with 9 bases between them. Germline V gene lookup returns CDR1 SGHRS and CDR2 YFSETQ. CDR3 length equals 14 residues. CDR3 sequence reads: CASSLHRPNTEAFF. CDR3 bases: TGCGCCAGCAGCTTGCATAGGCCCAACACTGAAGCTTTCTTT.

The CDR3 DNA reads as TGCAGTGCTTTACCGCTAGCGGGAGACTTCGAGCAGTACTTC. It yields the protein CSALPLAGDFEQYF. The chain couples TRBV20-1 to TRBJ2-7; 10 nucleotides line up with TRBD2. Germline trimming cut 5 bases from V and 6 bases from J; bases unmatched to any gene: 10. The CDR3 covers 14 residues. Germline V gives CDR1 DFQATT, CDR2 SNEGSKA (reference sequence).